The clone carrying this T cell receptor beta chain was observed many times. The TCR beta CDR3 regions underwent amplification using RNA transcripts as the source. During a first-round RT-PCR of the TCR CDR3, the HTBI primer set was used. TCRdb reprocessed the multiplex PCR reads with MiXCR, giving one entry per CDR3 protein. The repertoire consists of about 350,000 distinct CDR3 sequences, with 11% to 15% occurring once and the leading ten covering about 26%. This sample stems from a study of T cells in Graves' hyperthyroidism and ophthalmopathy. Absence of ophthalmopathy progression within 18 months defined stable Graves' hyperthyroidism. CDR1 and CDR2 (germline): MDHEN, SYDVKM. The CDR3 has 14 residues. The J segment lost 11 bases and the V segment lost 3 bases, leaving 5 bases of the junction unmatched.

Source material: blood. The chain employs TRBV28 and TRBJ2-1; 12 bases are a match to TRBD2. The sequence came from a woman younger than 45 with Graves' hyperthyroidism. The CDR3 spells CASSLPGLAGKQFF. Written as DNA, the CDR3 is TGTGCCAGCAGTTTGCCCGGACTAGCGGGGAAGCAGTTCTTC.